A selection of T cell receptor beta chains follows, all from one sample in a study of OX40 agonist ivuxolimab in advanced cancers. TCRdb's table, derived via immunoSEQ multiplex PCR, lists solely in-frame clones and lacks some. The sample comprises just over 80,000 clones, nearly 90% of which are singletons, and more than 0.6% rests with the top ten. The material was CD4+ or CD8+ T cells sorted from blood, obtained in a trial of the OX40 agonist ivuxolimab. These receptors all come from an adult with an advanced solid tumor such as melanoma, head and neck, liver or kidney cancer. The CDR3 runs from the conserved cysteine through the conserved F or W. A D gene is named only where the DNA matches it firmly. The listing skips clone size in some rows; elsewhere it reads once, few, many or a size class.

size,D,J,V,CDR3,DNA
-,-,TRBJ2-3,TRBV7-9,CASSRGTSTDTQYF,TGTGCCAGCAGCCGGGGGACCTCAACAGATACGCAGTATTTT
-,TRBD1,TRBJ2-5,TRBV5-1,CASSLDPPGTGGETQYF,TGCGCCAGCAGCTTGGACCCGCCCGGGACAGGGGGAGAGACCCAGTACTTC
-,-,TRBJ2-3,TRBV30,CAWSVRGGSTDTQYF,TGTGCCTGGAGTGTACGGGGTGGGAGCACAGATACGCAGTATTTT
-,-,TRBJ1-2,TRBV4-3,CASSQVLGRGYGYTF,TGCGCCAGCAGCCAAGTCTTGGGGCGCGGCTATGGCTACACCTTC
-,TRBD1,TRBJ1-1,TRBV5-1,CASRRDRVDTEAFF,TGCGCCAGCAGGAGGGACAGGGTTGACACTGAAGCTTTCTTT
-,TRBD1,TRBJ2-7,TRBV2,CASSPPSGQDYFEQYF,TGTGCCAGCAGCCCCCCGTCGGGACAGGACTACTTCGAGCAGTACTTC
once,-,TRBJ2-7,TRBV19,CASSARTVSYEQYF,TGTGCCAGTAGTGCGCGGACGGTTTCCTACGAGCAGTACTTC
-,TRBD1,TRBJ2-3,TRBV5-8,CASSPRDRARTDTQYF,TGTGCCAGCAGCCCCCGGGACAGGGCGCGCACAGATACGCAGTATTTT
-,-,TRBJ2-2,TRBV6-1,CASSERGRGTGELFF,TGTGCCAGCAGTGAAAGAGGGAGAGGTACCGGGGAGCTGTTTTTT
-,-,TRBJ1-4,TRBV5-6,CASSYLDSRNEKLFF,TGTGCCAGCAGCTACCTGGACAGCCGTAATGAAAAACTGTTTTTT
-,-,TRBJ1-5,TRBV19,CASSIQASNQPQHF,TGTGCCAGTAGTATTCAGGCAAGCAATCAGCCCCAGCATTTT
-,TRBD2,TRBJ2-2,TRBV5-8,CASSQDLLAGNTGELFF,TGTGCCAGCAGCCAAGACTTACTAGCGGGGAACACCGGGGAGCTGTTTTTT
few,-,TRBJ2-7,TRBV27,CASSSLTGSYEQYF,TGTGCCAGCAGTTCCCTAACAGGGTCCTACGAGCAGTACTTC
once,-,TRBJ1-4,TRBV19,CASSPGGKLFF,TGTGCCAGTAGCCCGGGGGGGAAACTGTTTTTT
-,TRBD2,TRBJ2-1,TRBV9,CASSVSGVSYNEQFF,TGTGCCAGCAGCGTTAGCGGGGTCTCCTACAATGAGCAGTTCTTC
-,-,TRBJ2-1,TRBV15,CATSRVSLRDPYNEQFF,TGTGCCACCAGCAGAGTGAGTTTGCGGGACCCGTACAATGAGCAGTTCTTC
-,-,TRBJ2-5,TRBV7-2,CASSSAYQETQYF,TGTGCCAGCAGCTCGGCGTACCAAGAGACCCAGTACTTC
once,TRBD2,TRBJ2-3,TRBV10-2,CASRPSGRGRTDTQYF,TGCGCCAGCAGGCCTAGCGGGAGGGGAAGGACAGATACGCAGTATTTT
-,-,TRBJ1-5,TRBV6-1,CASSAQGRSNQPQHF,TGTGCCAGCAGTGCACAGGGACGGAGCAATCAGCCCCAGCATTTT
-,TRBD1,TRBJ2-1,TRBV10-3,CAARDSRLYNEQFF,TGTGCCGCCAGGGACAGCCGTCTCTACAATGAGCAGTTCTTC
-,-,TRBJ1-2,TRBV21-1,CASSSTLTRGRQGGYTF,TGTGCCAGCAGCTCAACTTTGACCAGGGGCCGGCAGGGTGGCTACACCTTC
-,TRBD1,TRBJ1-4,TRBV7-9,CASSSSTGASTNEKLFF,TGTGCCAGCAGCTCTAGTACAGGGGCGTCTACTAATGAAAAACTGTTTTTT
-,TRBD1,TRBJ2-3,TRBV6-6,CASSNRGAPDTQYF,TGTGCCAGCAGCAACAGGGGGGCCCCAGATACGCAGTATTTT
-,TRBD1,TRBJ2-3,TRBV6-5,CASSYRGRGTDTQYF,TGTGCCAGCAGTTACAGGGGGCGTGGGACAGATACGCAGTATTTT